Here is one T cell receptor (beta chain) with its context. The V end was cut by 3 bases, the J end by 2 bases, with 10 bases between. The CDR3 length is 14 residues. Per germline, CDR1 SGHRS and CDR2 YFSETQ. The data were obtained in a study of cytomegalovirus exposure and HLA in healthy donors. Study-level background: Per a later analysis, the roughly 680 first-cohort and 120 validation repertoires shared one platform.

Assay used: immunoSEQ multiplex PCR; TCRdb lists only in-frame clones, some missing. This table has 80,000 to 90,000 clones, 95% to 98% appearing once. This receptor was obtained from a man aged 18 to 29 in good health and CMV-seronegative. V gene TRBV5-1 combines with J gene TRBJ2-3; D remains unclear. Sample: PBMCs. The CDR3 loop is CASSYSRITDTQYF. The DNA for the CDR3 is TGCGCCAGCAGCTACAGTCGTATCACAGATACGCAGTATTTT.